This T cell receptor (beta chain) derives from a study of identical twins (dated by TCRdb to about 2016). General notes on the study: To test whether fetal clonotypes persist, this study deep-sequenced TCR alpha and beta repertoires from monozygotic twins, from unrelated adults of various ages, and from cord blood. Replicate twin experiments were performed at different times using different library preparation protocols to rule out contamination.

At the junction V is shortened by 2 bases and J by 4 bases; bases outside the gene matches: 12. CDR1 SGHVS and CDR2 FQNEAQ were looked up in the germline V gene. The CDR3 spans 17 residues, from the cysteine through the phenylalanine. Just the 51-base CDR3 DNA is kept, in frame starting at base 1. What the authors observed across the whole study: In beta out-of-frame sequences, excess twin sharing was weaker, because having fewer shared sequences lowered the signal-to-noise ratio. Zero-insertion analyses could be partly confounded by invariant T cells such as MAIT and iNKT, although diverse VJ usage argued against such confounding for most clonotypes. Because the same donors could not be followed over many years, conclusions were based on cross-sectional statistical analysis. Compared with coincidental sharing between unrelated individuals, out-of-frame TCR alpha sequences shared between twins had an excess of sequences with low generation probability. Abundant cord blood beta clonotypes had fewer insertions, young adult naive repertoires showed a similar but weaker trend, and memory repertoires showed no such trend. Recombination models systematically underestimated out-of-frame TCR alpha sharing in monozygotic twins but agreed with sharing between unrelated individuals.

All donors were healthy Caucasians. The twin cohort comprised three pairs of female monozygotic twins, all aged roughly 18 to 30 years. Peripheral blood mononuclear cells were used as the source from which RNA for TCR libraries was isolated. This clonotype was picked up many times. The specificity of this receptor is unknown. No clone much larger than this one lies a single base away; base qualities are absent. Libraries were made using 5' RACE. TCRdb shows the sequencer as Illumina HiSeq 2000. A universal primer binding site was added through template switching, and the final cDNA carried a unique molecular identifier so that TCR cDNA molecules could be counted accurately. Specific primers in the conserved constant-segment region were used to synthesize first-strand cDNA for TCR alpha and beta chains. To control for contamination, every cDNA library carried two barcodes: a SMART-Mk sample barcode plus Illumina barcodes. Two successive PCR steps introduced TruSeq adapter sequences along with Illumina sample barcodes. Sequencing of the TCR alpha and beta cDNA libraries was done on the Illumina HiSeq platform using custom primers. In the original analysis: MiGEC processed the raw reads to extract unique molecular identifiers, while MiXCR was used to determine the CDR3 positions. Recombination models were inferred per individual with the repgenHMM and IGoR tools using an EM algorithm. The analysis of shared clonotypes was done with the tcR package in R, with sharing normalized by the product of cloneset sizes. To study raw recombination without the effects of thymic and clonal selection, out-of-frame nonproductive sequences were analyzed. Through fastp at Q25 and MiXCR, TCRdb rebuilt clones from the public reads, retaining in-frame beta chains. Merged by CDR3 protein, the rows form single entries marked with the most common genes and DNA. For this entry, the V and J calls and clone size follow TCRdb and not the study's own pipeline. The sample contains around 570,000 distinct CDR3 sequences, roughly 9.9% of them found a single time. Roughly 3.2% of the sample goes to the ten largest clones.

This sample was also put to use in a study of yellow fever vaccine responses in identical twins. The second study also describes: The T cell response to vaccination in identical twins was reported by the authors to appear partly convergent and partly personalized. The study precisely tracked vaccine-responding T cell clones in identical twins.

Sequencing was performed on PBMCs. In this chain, TRBV7-8 is recombined with TRBJ2-7, with TRBD1 matching 9 junction bases. The TCR sequence derives from a woman aged 18 to 35 in good health. CDR3 region: CASSLTTGGIPFYEQYF. The sequence in DNA is TGTGCCAGCAGCTTAACGACAGGGGGTATCCCTTTTTACGAGCAGTACTTC.